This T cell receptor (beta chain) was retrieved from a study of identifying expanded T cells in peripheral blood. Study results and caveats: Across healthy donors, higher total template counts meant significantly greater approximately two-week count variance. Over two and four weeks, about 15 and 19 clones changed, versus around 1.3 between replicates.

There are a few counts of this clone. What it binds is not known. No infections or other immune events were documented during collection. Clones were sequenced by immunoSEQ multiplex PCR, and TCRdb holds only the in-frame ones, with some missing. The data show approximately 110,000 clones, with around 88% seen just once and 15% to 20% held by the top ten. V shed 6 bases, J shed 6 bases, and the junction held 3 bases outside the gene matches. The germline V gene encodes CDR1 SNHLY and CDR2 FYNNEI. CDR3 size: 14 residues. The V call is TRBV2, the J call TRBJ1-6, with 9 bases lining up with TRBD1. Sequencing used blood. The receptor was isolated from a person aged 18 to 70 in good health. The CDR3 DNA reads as TGTGCCAGCAGCGCGGGACAGGGTAATTCACCCCTCCACTTT. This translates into CASSAGQGNSPLHF.